This T cell receptor beta chain was documented in a study of cytomegalovirus exposure and HLA in healthy donors (dated by TCRdb to the late 2010s). For the study in its entirety: An earlier analysis of approximately 550 of the donors reported 276 Gb of sequence data and 117 million unique TCR beta sequences from 150 million to 200 million T cells. Approximately 310 gigabases of sequencing data and roughly 80 million unique TCR sequences made up an early release that covered approximately 620 HLA-typed donors. Among the roughly 400 genotyped donors, under 90% belonged to the genetic ancestry cluster associated with self-reported Caucasian donors. The study aimed to test whether signatures of past pathogen exposure could be identified by cataloging public T cell receptors. Using immunosequencing, the study profiled T cell repertoires from 666 subjects and related those repertoires to cytomegalovirus serostatus. Along with the roughly 670-subject first cohort, a separate validation cohort of over a hundred different subjects was used. High-throughput TCR immunosequencing, statistical association of individual TCRs with disease status, and machine learning were combined to predict cytomegalovirus infection status. To study patterns of TCR occurrence, a later analysis re-analyzed previously published TCR beta repertoires from 550 to 800 donors and added high-resolution HLA genotyping. Rather than drawing on any new phenotypic data, the later analysis identified candidate immune exposures from TCR beta sequences and the way those sequences occurred across donors. An earlier analysis of 587 of the donors used high-throughput TCR beta sequencing to judge whether each TCR beta V gene segment behaved as functional or pseudogenic. Alongside the repertoire data, information on donor age, sex, ethnicity and CMV serostatus was compiled. In a later genetic analysis, genome-wide SNP genotypes for about three fifths of the roughly 670 donors were used, and that subset was treated as a discovery cohort. Every repertoire in the discovery cohort had been generated on one and the same sequencing platform. HLA typing included class I and class II loci at four-digit resolution. The number of typed donors differed by locus: about 629-630 for A, B, C, DRB1 and DQB1; 522 for DQA1; approximately 600 for DPA1; and 400 to 480 for DPB1. Five DR-DQ haplotypes were treated as single units for association and clustering because of strong linkage in the cohort. Across about 380 genotyped donors of the cohort, an average of roughly 250,000 unique TCR beta nucleotide sequences per donor were sequenced, and approximately 17% of those sequences were non-productive.

Libraries were prepared through the immunoSEQ multiplex PCR assay. The multiplex PCR relied on a mix of 60 forward primers for TCR Vbeta segments and 13 reverse primers for TCR Jbeta segments. Amplification of the CDR3 region of rearranged TCR beta genes was performed with a multiplex PCR assay on genomic DNA. The Illumina HiSeq System was used to sequence the amplified TCR beta libraries as 87-base-pair reads. The paper's processing steps were these. Across the 500 to 750 repertoires, a later analysis counted 80 million or so unique TCR beta chains, some 11 million of which were shared by at least two donors. Raw reads were error-corrected and collapsed into unique sequences with a nearest-neighbor algorithm that merged closely related sequences to remove PCR and sequencing errors. Alignment of CDR3 sequences to IMGT reference sequences was used to assign V, D and J gene segments. For a sequence to be retained, a match of at least six nucleotides to both a V gene segment and a J gene segment was required. Rearrangements were called productive when the CDR3 lacked stop codons and stayed in frame with V and J; all others were non-productive. CDR3 was defined by IMGT convention, running from the second conserved V-encoded cysteine to the conserved J-encoded phenylalanine. The earlier analysis of 550 to 650 of the donors excluded any sequence lacking an unambiguous match to a single V gene segment. In an earlier analysis of almost 600 of the donors, a V segment was called functional when productive rearrangements were above 56.7%, and segregating when the standard deviation between donors exceeded 5%. A statistical classification framework was developed to diagnose cytomegalovirus status using the catalog of TCR beta chain sequences. V and J gene assignment, in a later analysis, came from comparing TCR nucleotide sequences with IMGT/GENE-DB human TR gene sequences. The TCRdist pipeline was used in a later analysis to assign CDR3 sequences and most-parsimonious VDJ recombination scenarios. In a later analysis, every TCR beta chain was defined by the combination of its CDR3 amino acid sequence and its V-gene family, and reads without a unique V-gene family were dropped. To address suspected cross-contamination and a sequencing artifact, a later analysis removed 592 highly shared, low-generation-probability nucleotide sequences. In a later analysis, a clonal expansion index was calculated for each public chain from normalized within-repertoire ranks of inferred template counts. Generation probabilities in a later analysis came from a VDJ recombination model fitted to out-of-frame rearrangements, and those results were checked against IGoR. A later analysis scored TCR-TCR, TCR-HLA and TCR-CMV co-occurrence with hypergeometric tests, applying a repertoire-size bias correction to TCR pairs. False discovery rates were estimated in a later analysis by permuting HLA or CMV assignments 20 times. In a later analysis, co-occurring TCRs were grouped using DBSCAN, with TCRdist sequence similarity added in when clustering inside HLA-allele-positive subsets. For co-occurrence clustering, repertoires with fewer than 30,000 or more than 120,000 public chains were excluded, along with five repertoires with anomalous nucleotide sharing. In TCRdb, the immuneACCESS table is reduced to in-frame sequences with V and J assigned. These tables do not hold every clone; where another copy was compared, an unresolved V gene accounts for under half, and the others remain unexplained. V, J and clone size derive from that table, while D and trimming were established from the DNA sequence. For this sample the table gives roughly 150,000 clones, of which roughly 85% were detected only once. Over 0.6% of the sample is taken by the ten largest.

The study at large found these results: Linkage disequilibrium might explain the correlated functional status among segregating V segments, but an unknown experimental factor could not be ruled out. A later analysis found that HLA-associated TCR beta chains were more clonally expanded and had lower generation probabilities than equally common non-associated chains. The earlier analysis of about 600 of the donors excluded over 15 rarely observed V segments, including chromosome 9 orphons, because counts were too low. While some public TCRs were present in many individuals, most TCR sequences turned up only very rarely across donors. In both the original and validation cohorts, the classifier was reported to diagnose cytomegalovirus status with high specificity and sensitivity. A later analysis found that most CMV-associated TCR beta chains appeared HLA-restricted, with HLA associations seemingly driven largely by CMV exposure. According to a later analysis, TCR association rates differed among HLA loci, with DRB1 alleles showing the most associated TCRs and HLA-C alleles showing the fewest. In an earlier analysis of roughly 500 of the donors, most TCR beta V segments appeared in productive rearrangements about 87% or about 30% of the time, broadly matching IMGT annotations. A total of fewer than 200 TCR beta chains were listed by the study as associated with cytomegalovirus. In a later genetic analysis, fewer N-insertions in productive TCRs were reported among donors in an Asian-associated ancestry cluster than the approximately 710-donor mean. At a false discovery rate of 0.05, a later analysis linked 15,000 to 20,000 TCR beta sequences to specific HLA alleles. Presence/absence analyses assumed roughly uniform sequencing depth across donors, an assumption that may not hold. According to a later analysis, parvovirus B19, influenza, CMV and Epstein-Barr virus appeared linked to several top co-occurrence clusters. A cluster of highly shared sequence variants was judged likely to represent a technical artifact of the sequencing pipeline. A later genetic analysis associated a missense DCLRE1C variant with V-gene and J-gene trimming of TCR beta chains, and an independent cohort replicated the association. Because HLA typing was missing for some donors at each locus, association tests included only the typed subset. The cohort was sequenced for TCR beta chains only, and without alpha or paired-chain data the features that could be detected were limited. Immune exposure information for the cohort was limited to CMV serostatus. In vitro tests confirmed that a few of the cytomegalovirus-associated TCR beta chains recognize cytomegalovirus antigens. A further reported finding was that TCR beta sequences accurately predicted the HLA-A and HLA-B alleles for most subjects in the first cohort. The authors suggested that the approach could potentially be extended to other disease states and immunological phenotypes. When HLA alleles, especially DR and DQ, strongly co-occurred, TCR associations were difficult to assign to individual alleles.

As concerns this clone: No cognate antigen has been identified for it. It has no much larger one-base neighbor in the sample; base qualities were not kept.

In total, 630 or so healthy bone marrow donors made up the cohort. All cohort members were sampled while nominally healthy, although unrecorded immune exposures were likely present. The donor tested CMV seronegative, placing the donor among the 350 or so seronegative members of the cohort. Every donor gave a peripheral blood sample, and the peripheral blood mononuclear cells from that sample were used for TCR beta sequencing. The Qiagen DNeasy Blood Extraction Kit was used to extract genomic DNA from the blood cell samples. Sequencing was performed on PBMCs. This clonotype was obtained from a male donor in good health and CMV-seronegative.

The CDR3 reads as follows: CASIPGSYSNQPQHF. The DNA sequence is as follows: TGTGCCAGTATACCGGGGTCCTATAGCAATCAGCCCCAGCATTTT. The chain is made from TRBV19 and TRBJ1-5; the D segment cannot be called with confidence. Reading from cysteine to phenylalanine, the CDR3 counts 15 amino acids. Only the CDR3 DNA is retained, 45 bases long and in frame from the first base. CDR1 and CDR2, looked up from the germline V gene (reference sequence), are LNHDA and SQIVND. Cut back by 7 bases and 0 bases, the V and J ends lie 13 bases apart.